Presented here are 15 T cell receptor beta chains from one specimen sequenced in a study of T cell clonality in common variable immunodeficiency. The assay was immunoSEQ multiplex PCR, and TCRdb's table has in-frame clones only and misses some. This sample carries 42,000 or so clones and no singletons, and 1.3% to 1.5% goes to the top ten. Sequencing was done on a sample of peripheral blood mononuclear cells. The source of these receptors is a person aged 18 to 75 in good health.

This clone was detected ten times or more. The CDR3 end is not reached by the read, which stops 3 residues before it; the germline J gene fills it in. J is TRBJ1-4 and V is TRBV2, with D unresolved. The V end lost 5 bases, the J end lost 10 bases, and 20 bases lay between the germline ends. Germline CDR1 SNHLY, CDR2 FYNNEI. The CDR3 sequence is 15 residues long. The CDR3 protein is CASSPSGIGEGKLFF. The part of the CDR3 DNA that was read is TGTGCCAGCAGTCCCAGCGGGATTGGGGAGGGAAAA.

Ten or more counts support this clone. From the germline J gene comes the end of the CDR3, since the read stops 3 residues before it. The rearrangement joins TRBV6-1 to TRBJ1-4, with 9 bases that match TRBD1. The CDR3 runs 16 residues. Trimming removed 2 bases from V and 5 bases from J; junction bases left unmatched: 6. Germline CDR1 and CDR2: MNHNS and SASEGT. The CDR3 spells CASSEPPGQGNEKLFF. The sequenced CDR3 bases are TGTGCCAGCAGTGAACCTCCGGGACAGGGCAATGAAAAA.

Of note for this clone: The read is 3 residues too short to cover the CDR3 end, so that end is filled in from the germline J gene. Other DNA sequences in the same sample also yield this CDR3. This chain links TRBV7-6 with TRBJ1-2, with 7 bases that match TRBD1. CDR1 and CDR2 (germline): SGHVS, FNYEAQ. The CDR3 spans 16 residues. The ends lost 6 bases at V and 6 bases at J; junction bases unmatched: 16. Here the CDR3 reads CASSSTRGRQGNGYTF. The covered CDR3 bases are TGTGCCAGCAGTTCGACGCGTGGGCGACAGGGTAATGGC. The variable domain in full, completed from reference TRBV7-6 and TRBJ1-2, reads GAGVSQSPRYKVTKRGQDVALRCDPISGHVSLYWYRQALGQGPEFLTYFNYEAQQDKSGLPNDRFSAERPEGSISTLTIQRTEQRDSAMYRCASSSTRGRQGNGYTFGSGTRLTVV.

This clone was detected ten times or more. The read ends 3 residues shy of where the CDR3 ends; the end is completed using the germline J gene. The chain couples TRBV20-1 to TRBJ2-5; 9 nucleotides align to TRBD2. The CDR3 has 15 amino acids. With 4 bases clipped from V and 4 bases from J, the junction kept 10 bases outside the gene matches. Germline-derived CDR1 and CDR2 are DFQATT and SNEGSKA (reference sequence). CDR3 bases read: TGCAGTGCTAACGCTGGAGCGGGAGGTTTAGAGACC. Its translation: CSANAGAGGLET. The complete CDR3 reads CSANAGAGGLETQYF.

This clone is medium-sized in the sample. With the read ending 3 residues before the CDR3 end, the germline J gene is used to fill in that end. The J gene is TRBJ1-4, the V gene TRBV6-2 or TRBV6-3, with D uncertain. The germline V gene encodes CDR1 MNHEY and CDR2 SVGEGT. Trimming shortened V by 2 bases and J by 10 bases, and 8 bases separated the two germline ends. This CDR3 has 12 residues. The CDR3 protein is CASSYDIRKLFF. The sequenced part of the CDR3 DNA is TGTGCCAGCAGTTACGACATACGAAAA.

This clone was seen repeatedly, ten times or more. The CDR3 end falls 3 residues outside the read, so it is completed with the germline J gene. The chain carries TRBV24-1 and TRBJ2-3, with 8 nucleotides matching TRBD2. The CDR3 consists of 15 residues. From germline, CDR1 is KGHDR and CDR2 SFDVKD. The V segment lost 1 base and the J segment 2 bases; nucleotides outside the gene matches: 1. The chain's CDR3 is CATSDLAGDTDTQYF. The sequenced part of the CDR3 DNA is TGTGCCACCAGTGATTTAGCGGGAGACACAGATACG.

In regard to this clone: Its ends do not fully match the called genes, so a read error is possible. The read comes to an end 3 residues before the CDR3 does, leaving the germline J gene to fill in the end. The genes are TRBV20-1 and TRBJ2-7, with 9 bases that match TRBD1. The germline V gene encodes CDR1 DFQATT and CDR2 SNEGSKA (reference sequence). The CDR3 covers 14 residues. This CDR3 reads CSARGGTGSYEQYF. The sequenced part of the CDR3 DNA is TGCAGTGCGAGAGGGGGGACAGGGAGCTACGAG.

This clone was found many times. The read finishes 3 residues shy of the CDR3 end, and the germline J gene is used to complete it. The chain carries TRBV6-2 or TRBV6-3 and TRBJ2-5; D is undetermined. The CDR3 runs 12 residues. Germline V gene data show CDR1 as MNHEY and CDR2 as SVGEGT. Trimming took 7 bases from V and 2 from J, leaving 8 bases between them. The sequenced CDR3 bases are TGTGCCAGCACCCAGGCGCAAGAGACC. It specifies CASTQAQET. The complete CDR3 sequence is CASTQAQETQYF.

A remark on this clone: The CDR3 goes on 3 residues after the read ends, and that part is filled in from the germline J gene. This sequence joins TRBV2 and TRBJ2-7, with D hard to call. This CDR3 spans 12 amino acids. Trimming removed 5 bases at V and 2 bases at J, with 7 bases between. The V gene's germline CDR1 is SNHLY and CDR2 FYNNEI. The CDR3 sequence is CASSTETYEQYF. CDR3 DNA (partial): TGTGCCAGCAGTACAGAGACCTACGAG.

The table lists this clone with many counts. This CDR3 reads CASSLSSSGSYNEQFF. The covered CDR3 bases are TGTGCCAGCAGTCTCTCGAGCAGCGGGTCCTACAATGAG. The genes are TRBV28 and TRBJ2-1; TRBD2 is a possible D gene (6 bases). The observed sequence ends 3 residues before the CDR3 terminus, with the missing tail filled in from the germline J gene. The CDR3 has 16 amino acids. V lost 5 bases, J lost 1 base, and 15 bases lay in between. CDR1 and CDR2 (germline): MDHEN, SYDVKM. The full variable domain, in which reference TRBV28 and TRBJ2-1 provide the parts outside the CDR3, is DVKVTQSSRYLVKRTGEKVFLECVQDMDHENMFWYRQDPGLGLRLIYFSYDVKMKEKGDIPEGYSVSREKKERFSLILESASTNQTSMYLCASSLSSSGSYNEQFFGPGTRLTVL.

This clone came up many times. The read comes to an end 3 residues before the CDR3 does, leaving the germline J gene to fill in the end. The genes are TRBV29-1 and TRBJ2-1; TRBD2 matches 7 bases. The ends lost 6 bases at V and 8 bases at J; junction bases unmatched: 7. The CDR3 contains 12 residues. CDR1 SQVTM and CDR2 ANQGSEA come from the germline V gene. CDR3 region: CSVERDSDEQFF. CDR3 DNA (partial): TGCAGCGTGGAGCGGGATAGCGATGAG.

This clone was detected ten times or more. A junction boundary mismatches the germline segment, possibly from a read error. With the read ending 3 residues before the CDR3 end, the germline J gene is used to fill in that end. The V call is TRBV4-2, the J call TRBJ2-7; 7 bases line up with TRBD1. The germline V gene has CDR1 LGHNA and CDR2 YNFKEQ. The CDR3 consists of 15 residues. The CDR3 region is CASSRSSDRAHEQYF. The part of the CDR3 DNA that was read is TGCGCCAGCAGCCGTTCCTCTGACAGGGCACACGAG.

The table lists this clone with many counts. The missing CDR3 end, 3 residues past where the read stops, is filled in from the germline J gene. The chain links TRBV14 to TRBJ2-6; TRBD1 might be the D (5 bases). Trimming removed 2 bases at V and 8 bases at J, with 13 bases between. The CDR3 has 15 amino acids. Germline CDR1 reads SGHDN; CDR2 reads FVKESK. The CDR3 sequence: CASSQNTGFSNVLTF. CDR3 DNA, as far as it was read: TGTGCCAGCAGCCAAAATACAGGCTTCTCCAACGTC.

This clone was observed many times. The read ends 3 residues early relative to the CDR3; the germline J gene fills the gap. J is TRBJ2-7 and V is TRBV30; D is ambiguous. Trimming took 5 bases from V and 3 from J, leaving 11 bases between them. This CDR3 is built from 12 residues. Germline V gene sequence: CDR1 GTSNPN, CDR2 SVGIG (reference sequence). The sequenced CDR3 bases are TGTGCCTGGGGAAGGGTCAGCTACGAG. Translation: CAWGRVSYE. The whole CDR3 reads CAWGRVSYEQYF.

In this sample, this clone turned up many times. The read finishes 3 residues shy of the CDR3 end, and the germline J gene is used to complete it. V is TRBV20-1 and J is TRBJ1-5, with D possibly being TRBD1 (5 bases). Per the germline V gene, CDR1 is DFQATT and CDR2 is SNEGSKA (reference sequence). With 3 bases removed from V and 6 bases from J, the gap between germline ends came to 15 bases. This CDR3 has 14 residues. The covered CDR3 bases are TGCAGTGCTAGTGGGAATGGGGCTTTTCAGCCC. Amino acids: CSASGNGAFQP. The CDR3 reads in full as CSASGNGAFQPQHF.